The clone carrying this TCR beta chain turned up a few times. The data belong to a study of cytomegalovirus exposure and HLA in healthy donors. Across the whole study: Some 87 million unique TCRs from HLA-typed donors were held in an early release of data.

60 Vbeta and 13 Jbeta primers were used in PCR. Assay used: immunoSEQ multiplex PCR; TCRdb lists only in-frame clones, some missing. Altogether approximately 150,000 clones are present, 65% to 80% being singletons, with the ten largest covering approximately 2.8%. J gave up 3 bases and V 5 bases, and 4 bases lay outside the gene matches. Germline CDR1 reads SEHNR; CDR2 reads FQNEAQ (reference sequence). CDR3 length: 13 residues. Material: PBMCs. This clonotype was sampled from a male donor in good health and CMV-seronegative. V is TRBV7-9 and J is TRBJ2-7; 7 positions agree with TRBD1. CDR3 in amino acids: CASSRSGGYEQYF. DNA for the CDR3: TGTGCCAGCAGCCGGTCAGGGGGCTACGAGCAGTACTTC.